One sample yielded the 22 T cell receptor beta chains listed below, sequenced in a study of human T cells and chemical hapten exposure. Each CDR3 protein is one row after TCRdb ran MiXCR on the RACE reads. The profile covers 150,000 to 200,000 distinct CDR3 sequences, with around 24% appearing a single time and approximately 6.4% taken by the ten largest. Time point: patch test 1, 2 weeks after DPC sensitization. Treatment denoted: therapeutic diphenylcyclopropenone sensitization with weekly scalp DPC. Sequencing was performed on whole blood, taken in connection with sensitization to the hapten diphenylcyclopropenone (DPC). All receptors derive from a woman between 45 and 65 years old with alopecia areata. Some clones in this sample may be carry-over from other donors' samples.

The genes are TRBV29-1 and TRBJ2-2; either TRBD1 or TRBD2 may supply D (6 bases each). From germline, CDR1 is SQVTM and CDR2 ANQGSEA. This CDR3 region has 15 residues. Trimming took 2 bases from V and 5 from J, leaving 15 bases between them. CDR3 nucleotide sequence: TGCAGCGTTGAAATTTCAGGAGGGGGGACCGGGGAGCTGTTTTTT. Translating gives CSVEISGGGTGELFF.

The genes are TRBV5-1 and TRBJ1-1, with D uncertain. CDR3 size: 14 residues. Per the germline V gene, CDR1 is SGHRS and CDR2 is YFSETQ. The V gene lost 2 bases and the J gene lost 2 bases, with 10 bases spanning the gap. Here the CDR3 reads CASSFTASNTEAFF. DNA for the CDR3: TGCGCCAGCAGCTTCACTGCCAGCAACACTGAAGCTTTCTTT.

V and J are TRBV5-6 and TRBJ2-7, with D unclear. Germline CDR1 is SGHDT and CDR2 is YYEEEE. Trimming left V 2 bases short and J 0 bases short, with 15 bases between. The CDR3 is 16 amino acids. The CDR3: CASSLGPHKSSYEQYF. The CDR3 bases are TGTGCCAGCAGCTTAGGACCTCATAAGAGCTCCTACGAGCAGTACTTC. The variable domain in full, with the rest retrieved from reference TRBV5-6 and TRBJ2-7, is DAGVTQSPTHLIKTRGQQVTLRCSPKSGHDTVSWYQQALGQGPQFIFQYYEEEERQRGNFPDRFSGHQFPNYSSELNVNALLLGDSALYLCASSLGPHKSSYEQYFGPGTRLTVT.

As to this clonotype: One end of the junction varies from germline; a read error may be responsible. This chain connects TRBV5-1 to TRBJ2-7; 7 bases match TRBD2. CDR3 length: 14 amino acids. Germline CDR1 and CDR2: SGHRS and YFSETQ. The CDR3 bases are TGCGTCAGCAAAACCTGGGAGGGTACCTACGAGCAGTACTTC. This sequence encodes CVSKTWEGTYEQYF.

This clonotype was picked up a small number of times. The J gene is TRBJ2-7, the V gene TRBV12-3 or TRBV12-4, with D tentatively TRBD1 (7 bases). The ends were cut back, 6 bases at V and 0 bases at J, with 12 bases in the middle. This CDR3 has 14 residues. CDR3 sequence reads: CASSRGDSSYEQYF. The CDR3, as DNA: TGTGCCAGCAGCCGCGGGGACAGCTCCTACGAGCAGTACTTC.

V and J are TRBV20-1 and TRBJ2-7; possibly TRBD2 for D (5 bases). Between the trimmed V and J ends, which lost 1 base and 6 bases, there was a span of 13 bases. The V gene's germline CDR1 is DFQATT and CDR2 SNEGSKA (reference sequence). CDR3 length: 13 residues. CDR3 bases: TGCAGTGCTAGAGGAGAGGGTACGTCCGAGCAGTACTTC. It codes for CSARGEGTSEQYF.

This clonotype was detected once. The chain carries TRBV5-1 and TRBJ2-3; 9 bases are a match to TRBD2. The germline CDR1 and CDR2 sequences are SGHRS and YFSETQ. J was trimmed by 6 bases and V by 3 bases; bases with no gene match: 14. The CDR3 has 17 amino acids. CDR3 in amino acids: CASSYAFSGRGLDTQYF. DNA of the CDR3: TGCGCCAGCAGCTATGCATTTAGCGGGAGAGGATTGGATACGCAGTATTTT.

This clonotype came up a few times. The rearrangement uses TRBV27 and TRBJ1-1, with D hard to call. The V end was cut by 3 bases, the J end by 0 bases, with 17 bases between. The CDR3 extends over 17 amino acids. Germline CDR1 MNHEY, CDR2 SMNVEV (reference sequence). The CDR3 DNA reads as TGTGCCAGCAGTTTTAAATTTGCTTCCCGCGTGAACACTGAAGCTTTCTTT. Translated, it gives CASSFKFASRVNTEAFF.

The gene calls are TRBV12-3 or TRBV12-4 and TRBJ1-1, with D perhaps TRBD1 (5 bases). The CDR3 sequence is 11 residues long. Trimming removed 6 bases from V and 11 bases from J, with 13 bases in between. CDR3 loop: CASSLGVNAFF. CDR3 sequence (DNA): TGTGCCAGCAGCCTAGGGGTGAATGCTTTCTTT.

This chain links TRBV24-1 with TRBJ2-3; possibly TRBD1 or TRBD2 for D (5 bases each). The CDR3 contains 14 residues. Germline V gives CDR1 KGHDR, CDR2 SFDVKD. Trimming cost V 4 bases and J 5 bases, with 12 bases left between them. CDR3 residues: CATSDGARRDTQYF. The DNA of the CDR3 is TGTGCCACCAGTGACGGGGCGCGTAGAGATACGCAGTATTTT.

This clonotype was counted between two and nine times. The chain recombines TRBV7-2 with TRBJ1-3; a weak D match, TRBD1 (6 bases). Trimming took 0 bases from V and 0 from J, leaving 12 bases between them. CDR1 is SGHTA, CDR2 FQGNSA, per germline. CDR3 size: 17 residues. The DNA for the CDR3 is TGTGCCAGCAGCTTAGCCGGGACATCTACCTCTGGAAACACCATATATTTT. It encodes CASSLAGTSTSGNTIYF.

The rearrangement links TRBV7-9 to TRBJ2-2, with 7 bases lining up with TRBD2. V lost 5 bases, J lost 5 bases, and 8 bases stayed unmatched. The CDR3 has 15 amino acids. From germline, CDR1 is SEHNR and CDR2 FQNEAQ (reference sequence). CDR3 loop: CASSPLAVGTGELFF. DNA for the CDR3: TGTGCCAGCAGCCCTCTAGCGGTCGGGACCGGGGAGCTGTTTTTT. The full variable domain, rest sourced from reference TRBV7-9 and TRBJ2-2, is DTGVSQNPRHKITKRGQNVTFRCDPISEHNRLYWYRQTLGQGPEFLTYFQNEAQLEKSRLLSDRFSAERPKGSFSTLEIQRTEQGDSAMYLCASSPLAVGTGELFFGEGSRLTVL.

This clonotype came up a few times. The chain links TRBV27 to TRBJ2-3; D is ambiguous. V lost 4 bases to trimming and J lost 4 bases, with 15 bases between them. Germline V gene sequence: CDR1 MNHEY, CDR2 SMNVEV (reference sequence). The CDR3 has 15 residues. The DNA of the CDR3 is TGTGCCAGCAGTTCCCCGGGCCTAGTGGCAGATACGCAGTATTTT. Its translation: CASSSPGLVADTQYF.

This clonotype occurred a few times. The J gene is TRBJ2-4, the V gene TRBV5-1; D possibly corresponds to TRBD1 (7 bases). CDR1 is SGHRS and CDR2 is YFSETQ in the germline V gene. V was pared by 3 bases and J by 6 bases, with 13 bases between. The CDR3 length is 14 residues. The CDR3 protein is CASSWRGQRNIQYF. For the CDR3, the DNA is TGCGCCAGCAGCTGGCGGGGACAGAGAAACATTCAGTACTTC. The full variable domain, its missing parts supplied by reference TRBV5-1 and TRBJ2-4, is KAGVTQTPRYLIKTRGQQVTLSCSPISGHRSVSWYQQTPGQGLQFLFEYFSETQRNKGNFPGRFSGRQFSNSRSEMNVSTLELGDSALYLCASSWRGQRNIQYFGAGTRLSVL.

The CDR3 spells CASSELPHYEQYF. The CDR3 DNA follows: TGTGCCAGCAGTGAACTTCCCCACTACGAGCAGTACTTC. The J gene is TRBJ2-7, the V gene TRBV2, with D unresolved. V lost 2 bases and J lost 3, with 8 bases in between. CDR3 size: 13 residues. Germline assignment: CDR1 SNHLY and CDR2 FYNNEI.

J is TRBJ1-5 and V is TRBV29-1; D unclear. Germline V gene sequence: CDR1 SQVTM, CDR2 ANQGSEA. This CDR3 is 13 amino acids long. Trimming took 4 bases from V and 5 from J, leaving 12 bases between them. The CDR3, as DNA: TGCAGCGTTGGAGGTGGCCAATATCAGCCCCAGCATTTT. Residues: CSVGGGQYQPQHF.

The V and J genes are TRBV7-9 and TRBJ1-6; tentatively, D is TRBD1 (5 bases). V was shortened by 7 bases and J by 7 bases, with 17 bases between the two germline ends. The CDR3 runs 15 residues. The germline V gene encodes CDR1 SEHNR and CDR2 FQNEAQ (reference sequence). The DNA for the CDR3 is TGTGCCAGCACCACCAATGGGGGTGGGAATTCACCCCTCCACTTT. Translating gives CASTTNGGGNSPLHF.

The rearrangement joins TRBV12-3 or TRBV12-4 to TRBJ2-1, with D hard to call. V was shortened by 6 bases and J by 0 bases, with 3 bases between the two germline ends. The CDR3 loop spans 12 amino acids. The CDR3 reads CASSTSYNEQFF. CDR3 DNA: TGTGCCAGCAGCACCTCCTACAATGAGCAGTTCTTC.

This clonotype occurred a few times. The genes are TRBV12-3 or TRBV12-4 and TRBJ2-1; no firm D call. The CDR3 is made up of 11 amino acids. Trimming pared 10 bases from V and 7 bases from J, leaving 11 bases between. The CDR3 loop is CATANPNEQFF. In DNA form, the CDR3 reads TGTGCCACCGCCAACCCAAATGAGCAGTTCTTC.

The chain has TRBV6-6 and TRBJ2-2; D unresolved. From germline, CDR1 is MNHNY and CDR2 SVGAGI (reference sequence). The CDR3 contains 14 residues. Trimming took 7 bases from V and 1 from J, leaving 10 bases between them. CDR3 residues: CASKAAMNTGELFF. The CDR3 region has the DNA TGTGCCAGCAAAGCCGCGATGAACACCGGGGAGCTGTTTTTT.

This chain joins TRBV20-1 and TRBJ2-5; D tentatively reads TRBD1 or TRBD2 (5 bases each). V was trimmed by 6 bases and J by 0 bases, leaving 17 bases between them. Germline V lookup: CDR1 DFQATT, CDR2 SNEGSKA (reference sequence). This CDR3 is built from 15 residues. The CDR3 region has the DNA TGCAGTGCCAAAGTCGGGGCCTCGTACCAAGAGACCCAGTACTTC. Residues: CSAKVGASYQETQYF.

The rearrangement links TRBV20-1 to TRBJ1-4; weak D call: TRBD1 (6 bases). V was trimmed by 4 bases and J by 0 bases, leaving 9 bases between them. The germline gives CDR1 DFQATT, CDR2 SNEGSKA (reference sequence). The CDR3 totals 14 residues. CDR3: CSAMDRTTNEKLFF. The CDR3 DNA reads as TGCAGTGCTATGGACAGAACAACTAATGAAAAACTGTTTTTT.